A single sample gave rise to the 4 T cell receptor beta chains below, sequenced in a study of patients and donors after allogeneic stem cell transplantation. MiXCR was run by TCRdb on the RT-PCR reads, yielding one entry per CDR3 protein. The profile shows about 40,000 distinct CDR3 sequences, more than 30% of them singletons. The sequenced sample consisted of blood, either unsorted or a sorted T cell fraction (not recorded which). Receptors originate from a human donor who was either an allogeneic HSCT recipient or a stem cell or donor lymphocyte infusion donor (not recorded which). It is not recorded whose cells these are; they may come from a transplant donor.

The rearrangement links TRBV14 to TRBJ1-2, with D perhaps TRBD1 (6 bases). Trimming shortened V by 3 bases and J by 4 bases, and 9 bases separated the two germline ends. Germline lookup yields CDR1 SGHDN and CDR2 FVKESK. CDR3 size: 13 residues. The CDR3 DNA reads TGTGCCAGCAGCCACAGGGGTGCCTATGGCTACACCTTC. Translated, it gives CASSHRGAYGYTF. The complete variable domain, with remaining parts taken from reference TRBV14 and TRBJ1-2, reads EAGVTQFPSHSVIEKGQTVTLRCDPISGHDNLYWYRRVMGKEIKFLLHFVKESKQDESGMPNNRFLAERTGGTYSTLKVQPAELEDSGVYFCASSHRGAYGYTFGSGTRLTVV.

The V and J genes are TRBV5-1 and TRBJ1-2, with 8 bases that match TRBD1. Germline V CDR1 and CDR2: SGHRS, YFSETQ. V lost 4 bases to trimming and J lost 8 bases; unmatched junction nucleotides: 10. There are 14 residues in the CDR3. The CDR3 loop is CASSERTGTGGYTF. The CDR3 DNA sequence: TGCGCCAGCAGCGAGAGGACAGGGACCGGCGGCTACACCTTC.

The table lists this clonotype with many counts. The V and J genes are TRBV29-1 and TRBJ1-2; D remains unclear. Trimming shortened V by 4 bases and J by 3 bases, and 12 bases separated the two germline ends. This CDR3 has 13 amino acids. The germline V gene has CDR1 SQVTM and CDR2 ANQGSEA. CDR3: CSVAIGSDYGYTF. The DNA of the CDR3 is TGCAGCGTTGCAATAGGTTCAGACTATGGCTACACCTTC.

The chain joins TRBV6-6 to TRBJ1-2, with a weak D call TRBD1 (5 bases). Germline V lookup: CDR1 MNHNY, CDR2 SVGAGI (reference sequence). V lost 2 bases and J lost 0, with 13 bases in between. The CDR3 has 16 residues. The CDR3 DNA sequence: TGTGCCAGCAGTTACCAGGGTTCTTTGTCTAACTATGGCTACACCTTC. Translated, it gives CASSYQGSLSNYGYTF.